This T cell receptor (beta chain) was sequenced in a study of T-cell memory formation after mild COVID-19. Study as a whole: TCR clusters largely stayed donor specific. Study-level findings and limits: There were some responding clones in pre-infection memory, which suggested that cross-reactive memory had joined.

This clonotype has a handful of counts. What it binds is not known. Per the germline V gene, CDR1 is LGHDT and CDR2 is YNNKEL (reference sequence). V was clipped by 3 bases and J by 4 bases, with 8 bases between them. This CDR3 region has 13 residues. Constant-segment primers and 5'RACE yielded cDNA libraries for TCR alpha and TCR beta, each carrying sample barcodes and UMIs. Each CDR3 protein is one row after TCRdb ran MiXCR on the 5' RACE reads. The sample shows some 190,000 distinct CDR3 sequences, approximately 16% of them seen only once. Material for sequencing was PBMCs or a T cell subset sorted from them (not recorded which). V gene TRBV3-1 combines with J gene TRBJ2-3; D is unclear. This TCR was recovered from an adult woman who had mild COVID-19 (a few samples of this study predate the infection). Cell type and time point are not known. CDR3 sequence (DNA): TGTGCCAGCAGCCATCCGGTGGCAGATACGCAGTATTTT. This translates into CASSHPVADTQYF.